This entry features one TCR beta chain sequence. Antigen specificity is unknown. These data originate in a study of T cell responses to AZD1222 COVID-19 vaccine. V dropped 1 base and J dropped 6 bases, with 15 bases sitting between them. The germline V gene has CDR1 SEHNR and CDR2 FQNEAQ (reference sequence). This CDR3 is 15 amino acids long. Sequencing was performed with immunoSEQ multiplex PCR; in TCRdb, only in-frame clones are kept and a portion is missing. The data contain approximately 90,000 clones, just over 90% of them singletons. Overall study results and limits: Without day 14 samples, only post-peak T cell repertoires were studied.

The sequencing here drew on peripheral blood, taken on day 0 of AZD1222 vaccination. This TCR was sampled from an adult in good health. The chain joins TRBV7-9 to TRBJ1-2, with D hard to call. Here the CDR3 DNA reads TGTGCCAGCAGCTTAGTCGACGGTAATGCGAATGGCTACACCTTC. Protein product: CASSLVDGNANGYTF.